The rows below give T cell receptor beta chains drawn from one sample of a study of blood T cell repertoires in COVID-19. Method: immunoSEQ multiplex PCR; TCRdb's copy keeps in-frame clones and lacks some. The data hold approximately 470,000 clones, with around 87% observed a single time. The sequencing sample was made of PBMCs or T cells enriched from blood (not recorded which). These receptors were obtained from a young woman who had recovered from COVID-19. Both conserved end residues are part of each CDR3. The D gene is left open where the match is weak. Size is stated for part of the rows, as once, few or many counts, or as a class when the clone is expanded.

j_call clone_size d_call cdr3_length v_call cdr3_aa cdr3_nt
TRBJ1-1 . . 13 TRBV30 CAWIRLGGTEAFF TGTGCCTGGATAAGGCTGGGGGGTACTGAAGCTTTCTTT
TRBJ2-2 . . 17 TRBV27 CASSLAGSGRDTGELFF TGTGCCAGCAGTTTAGCCGGGTCAGGGCGAGACACCGGGGAGCTGTTTTTT
TRBJ2-5 . TRBD2 17 TRBV6-2/TRBV6-3 CASSSSPVRGGPETQYF TGTGCCAGCAGTTCGTCCCCAGTTCGGGGGGGCCCAGAGACCCAGTACTTC
TRBJ1-2 . . 14 TRBV3-1/TRBV3-2 CASSQDQNGNGYTF TGTGCCAGCAGCCAAGATCAGAACGGGAATGGCTACACCTTC
TRBJ1-5 . TRBD1 17 TRBV19 CASSMGTGGSFGQPQHF TGTGCCAGTAGTATGGGGACAGGGGGCAGTTTCGGACAGCCCCAGCATTTT
TRBJ1-5 . . 14 TRBV6-5 CASSASDSIRPQHF TGTGCCAGCAGCGCGTCGGACAGCATACGACCCCAGCATTTT
TRBJ2-3 . . 14 TRBV30 CAWRPTTSTDTQYF TGTGCCTGGAGGCCTACGACTAGCACAGATACGCAGTATTTT
TRBJ1-2 . . 15 TRBV5-1 CASSLSQGGNYGYTF TGCGCCAGCAGCTTGTCCCAGGGAGGAAACTATGGCTACACCTTC
TRBJ1-2 . . 17 TRBV5-5 CASSAVPRGNMNYGYTF TGTGCCAGCAGCGCGGTCCCCCGGGGTAATATGAACTATGGCTACACCTTC
TRBJ2-5 . . 13 TRBV7-2 CASSRDWQETQYF TGTGCCAGCAGCAGGGACTGGCAAGAGACCCAGTACTTC
TRBJ1-1 . . 15 TRBV11-1 CASSLEAGLNTEAFF TGTGCCAGCAGCTTAGAAGCAGGGTTGAACACTGAAGCTTTCTTT
TRBJ2-7 once TRBD2 17 TRBV16 CASSHGPGGRETYEQYF TGTGCCAGCAGCCATGGACCGGGGGGGCGGGAAACCTACGAGCAGTACTTC
TRBJ2-3 . TRBD1 14 TRBV6-5 CASRGGRSTDTQYF TGTGCCAGCAGAGGGGGCAGATCCACAGATACGCAGTATTTT
TRBJ1-1 . . 13 TRBV12-3/TRBV12-4 CASNRVSGAEAFF TGTGCCAGCAACAGGGTTAGCGGGGCTGAAGCTTTCTTT
TRBJ2-3 . . 14 TRBV5-1 CASSLWASTDTQYF TGCGCCAGCAGCTTGTGGGCAAGCACAGATACGCAGTATTTT
TRBJ2-3 . . 15 TRBV4-1 CASSQEKLYTDTQYF TGCGCCAGCAGCCAAGAAAAACTGTACACAGATACGCAGTATTTT
TRBJ1-5 once . 14 TRBV18 CASSGGERFQPQHF TGTGCCAGCTCCGGAGGGGAGAGGTTTCAGCCCCAGCATTTT
TRBJ1-4 few . 15 TRBV6-5 CASSPQGNLDEKLFF TGTGCCAGCAGTCCTCAGGGGAATCTAGATGAAAAACTGTTTTTT
TRBJ2-7 . TRBD2 15 TRBV5-1 CASSPMTSAAYEQYF TGCGCCAGCAGCCCGATGACTAGCGCGGCCTACGAGCAGTACTTC
TRBJ1-5 . TRBD1 14 TRBV5-1 CASSPGTGNQPQHF TGCGCCAGCAGCCCCGGGACAGGGAATCAGCCCCAGCATTTT
TRBJ2-7 . TRBD1 14 TRBV7-9 CASSSWTGGSEQYF TGTGCCAGCAGCTCCTGGACAGGGGGATCCGAGCAGTACTTC
TRBJ2-5 . TRBD2 15 TRBV2 CASSATSGGEETQYF TGTGCCAGCAGTGCCACTAGCGGGGGGGAAGAGACCCAGTACTTC
TRBJ1-1 few TRBD1 15 TRBV11-2 CASSPRTGRDTEAFF TGTGCCAGCAGCCCGAGGACAGGGAGAGACACTGAAGCTTTCTTT
TRBJ2-2 once . 16 TRBV24-1 CATSDPTGTPTGELFF TGTGCCACCAGTGATCCGACCGGGACTCCGACCGGGGAGCTGTTTTTT
TRBJ1-3 once . 13 TRBV18 CASSTGSGNTIYF TGTGCCAGCTCGACGGGCTCTGGAAACACCATATATTTT
TRBJ2-3 . . 15 TRBV9 CASSVGTANTDTQYF TGTGCCAGCAGCGTAGGAACAGCCAACACAGATACGCAGTATTTT
TRBJ1-1 . TRBD1 15 TRBV18 CASSLQTGSHTEAFF TGTGCCAGCTCACTCCAGACAGGGTCTCACACTGAAGCTTTCTTT
TRBJ1-5 . . 13 TRBV3-1/TRBV3-2 CASSTREGQPQHF TGTGCCAGCAGTACAAGGGAGGGTCAGCCCCAGCATTTT
TRBJ1-5 . TRBD1 13 TRBV5-1 CASSRTGEQPQHF TGCGCCAGCAGCCGGACAGGTGAACAGCCCCAGCATTTT
TRBJ1-2 . TRBD1 16 TRBV7-2 CASSYLAGTGTYGYTF TGTGCCAGCAGCTACTTGGCCGGGACAGGGACCTATGGCTACACCTTC
TRBJ1-2 many TRBD1 16 TRBV7-9 CASRSRDSKKDYGYTF TGTGCCAGCAGATCCCGGGACAGTAAGAAAGACTATGGCTACACCTTC
TRBJ1-1 . . 18 TRBV4-1 CASSQERSREPLNTEAFF TGCGCCAGCAGCCAAGAAAGGAGCAGGGAACCGTTGAACACTGAAGCTTTCTTT
TRBJ1-2 . . 13 TRBV4-1 CASSPLYLYGYTF TGCGCCAGCAGCCCCCTTTATCTCTATGGCTACACCTTC
TRBJ1-2 . TRBD1 19 TRBV4-2 CASSQDLSGQAGANYGYTF TGTGCCAGCAGCCAAGATCTTTCGGGACAGGCGGGGGCTAACTATGGCTACACCTTC
TRBJ2-7 few TRBD1 14 TRBV5-1 CATSPGTGDYEQYF TGCGCCACCTCACCAGGGACAGGGGACTACGAGCAGTACTTC
TRBJ2-3 few TRBD1 15 TRBV7-2 CASSFTGTDTDTQYF TGTGCCAGCAGCTTTACCGGGACAGACACAGATACGCAGTATTTT
TRBJ2-7 once TRBD2 13 TRBV6-5 CASRIAGVSEQYF TGTGCCAGCAGGATAGCGGGGGTCAGCGAGCAGTACTTC
TRBJ1-5 . TRBD1 15 TRBV7-2 CASSLRTGSNQPQHF TGTGCCAGCAGCTTAAGGACAGGCAGCAATCAGCCCCAGCATTTT
TRBJ2-3 . TRBD1 15 TRBV10-3 CAILQGTASTDTQYF TGTGCCATCCTACAGGGGACCGCTAGCACAGATACGCAGTATTTT
TRBJ2-5 . . 14 TRBV28 CASSLEAVKETQYF TGTGCCAGCAGTTTGGAGGCGGTAAAAGAGACCCAGTACTTC
TRBJ1-6 . TRBD1 14 TRBV12-5 CASAYRGVLSPLHF TGTGCTAGTGCATACAGGGGGGTCCTTTCACCCCTCCACTTT
TRBJ1-2 few . 12 TRBV9 CASSGVANGYTF TGTGCCAGCAGCGGGGTAGCAAATGGCTACACCTTC
TRBJ1-5 . . 12 TRBV13 CASSFSSEAQHF TGTGCCAGCAGCTTTTCTTCGGAGGCCCAGCATTTT
TRBJ1-6 . . 14 TRBV15 CATAFDSDNSPLHF TGTGCCACCGCCTTTGACAGCGATAATTCACCCCTCCACTTT
TRBJ2-3 once . 14 TRBV2 CASSILLNSDTQYF TGTGCCAGCAGCATACTCCTTAACTCAGATACGCAGTATTTT
TRBJ1-2 . . 16 TRBV4-1 CASSHDKEEGGYGYTF TGCGCCAGCAGCCATGACAAGGAGGAGGGCGGCTATGGCTACACCTTC
TRBJ2-1 . TRBD1 12 TRBV14 CASSPDRALAFF TGTGCCAGCAGCCCGGACAGGGCCCTTGCGTTCTTC
TRBJ1-1 . . 11 TRBV12-3/TRBV12-4 CASIYRAEAFF TGTGCCAGCATTTACAGGGCTGAAGCTTTCTTT
TRBJ2-1 . TRBD2 15 TRBV27 CASSLLRGGANEQFF TGTGCCAGCAGTTTATTACGCGGGGGGGCGAATGAGCAGTTCTTC
TRBJ1-1 . . 13 TRBV28 CASSPLGATEAFF TGTGCCAGCAGCCCCCTGGGGGCTACTGAAGCTTTCTTT
TRBJ1-2 . TRBD1 13 TRBV19 CASSEGATYGYTF TGTGCCAGTAGCGAGGGGGCTACATATGGCTACACCTTC
TRBJ2-7 once . 10 TRBV6-1 CAPVLGEQYF TGTGCTCCGGTACTAGGCGAGCAGTACTTC
TRBJ1-2 . . 12 TRBV24-1 CATSDLHGGYTF TGTGCCACCAGTGATTTGCACGGTGGCTACACCTTC
TRBJ2-1 . TRBD2 16 TRBV11-2 CASSLNLAASYNEQFF TGTGCCAGCAGCTTAAATCTAGCGGCATCCTACAATGAGCAGTTCTTC